The 4 T cell receptor beta chains given below trace back to one sample, sequenced in a study of T cells in narcolepsy. Data came from immunoSEQ multiplex PCR; TCRdb stores just in-frame clones and leaves some out. The sample has over 25,000 clones; less than 85% are singletons. Sequenced sample: memory (CD45RA-) CD4+ T cells from blood. These receptors all come from a human donor in good health.

The chain combines TRBV9 with TRBJ2-3; D is ambiguous. This CDR3 is 16 amino acids long. The V end lost 0 bases, the J end lost 2 bases, and 13 bases lay between the germline ends. Germline lookup yields CDR1 SGDLS and CDR2 YYNGEE. CDR3 protein: CASSVVPSLVTDTQYF. Written as DNA, the CDR3 is TGTGCCAGCAGCGTAGTCCCTTCACTTGTCACAGATACGCAGTATTTT.

DNA for the CDR3: TGCGCCAGCAGCTTCGGTACAGGGGGGTTATCCTACGAGCAGTACTTC. Residues: CASSFGTGGLSYEQYF. The chain carries TRBV5-1 and TRBJ2-7, with 8 nucleotides matching TRBD1. V dropped 2 bases and J dropped 1; count of bases not matched to a gene: 8. The CDR3 has 16 amino acids. Germline V gives CDR1 SGHRS, CDR2 YFSETQ.

This clone was counted a single time. This chain connects TRBV6-5 to TRBJ1-4; 7 bases match TRBD1. Germline V gives CDR1 MNHEY, CDR2 SVGAGI. This CDR3 is 15 amino acids long. With 6 bases clipped from V and 4 bases from J, the junction kept 8 bases outside the gene matches. The CDR3 sequence: CASRPDRAGNEKLFF. In nucleotides, the CDR3 is TGTGCCAGCAGACCCGACAGGGCGGGTAATGAAAAACTGTTTTTT.

This clone was found a few times. V is TRBV6-5 and J is TRBJ1-2, with TRBD1 as a possible D gene (5 bases). CDR1 MNHEY and CDR2 SVGAGI come from the germline V gene. This CDR3 has 15 amino acids. The ends were cut back, 5 bases at V and 2 bases at J, with 15 bases in the middle. CDR3 in DNA: TGTGCCAGCAGTCCTCGAAGGACAATAAACTATGGCTACACCTTC. Protein product: CASSPRRTINYGYTF.